This T cell receptor beta chain was captured in a study of CD8 T cell repertoires and HIV-1 epitope variants. This CDR3 spans 11 amino acids. V lost 5 bases and J lost 3, with 5 bases in between. Germline V lookup: CDR1 SNHLY, CDR2 FYNNEI. Notes on this clone: Its target is not known. The sample has other DNA sequences that encode this CDR3 too.

Study conclusions and caveats: Under 10 antigen-specific TCR beta clonotypes were found; six seemed cross-reactive to variants.

Clones were sequenced by immunoSEQ multiplex PCR, and TCRdb holds only the in-frame ones, with some missing. The sample shows over 90,000 clones, roughly four fifths of them seen only once. Sequencing input: uncultured baseline CD8+ T cells from peripheral blood mononuclear cells (PBMCs). The TCR sequence derives from a male donor with HIV. This chain links TRBV2 with TRBJ2-7; D ambiguous. CDR3 DNA sequence: TGTGCCAGCAGTTTGAGCTACGAGCAGTACTTC. Protein sequence: CASSLSYEQYF.